This passage covers 5 T cell receptor beta chains from one sample sequenced in a study of T cells in women clearing cervical HPV infection. Data came from immunoSEQ multiplex PCR; TCRdb stores just in-frame clones and leaves some out. Here the sample table reports about 46,000 clones. The sequenced material came from blood buffy coat. These receptors were obtained from a woman aged 18-69 years with a cervical HPV16 infection that either progressed to CIN3+ or cleared (not recorded which).

Comments on this clone: The DNA ends 3 residues before the CDR3 does, and the rest of the CDR3 is filled in from the germline J gene. The chain has TRBV11-2 and TRBJ1-4; 10 bases agree with TRBD1. The J segment lost 8 bases and the V segment lost 5 bases, leaving 8 bases of the junction unmatched. Germline V gene lookup returns CDR1 SGHAT and CDR2 FQNNGV. The CDR3 runs to 15 residues. Incomplete CDR3 DNA: TGTGCCAGCAGCATATCCGGGACAGGGGCCGAAAAA. It specifies CASSISGTGAEK. The complete CDR3 protein is CASSISGTGAEKLFF. The variable domain in full, completed from reference TRBV11-2 and TRBJ1-4, reads EAGVAQSPRYKIIEKRQSVAFWCNPISGHATLYWYQQILGQGPKLLIQFQNNGVVDDSQLPKDRFSAERLKGVDSTLKIQPAKLEDSAVYLCASSISGTGAEKLFFGSGTQLSVL.

With regard to this clone: The CDR3 goes on 3 residues after the read ends, and that part is filled in from the germline J gene. The chain is built from TRBV7-8 and TRBJ2-7, with no clear D. Germline CDR1 and CDR2: SGHVS and FQNEAQ. V gave up 5 bases and J gave up 4 bases, with 15 bases separating them. This CDR3 has 14 residues. The CDR3 DNA, read in part, is TGTGCCAGCAGCCCGCGTAGTTCGGGTTACGAG. This translates into CASSPRSSGYE. The complete CDR3 reads CASSPRSSGYEQYF.

With respect to this clone: The read falls 3 residues short of the CDR3 end, and the missing part is taken from the germline J gene. The J gene is TRBJ2-3, the V gene TRBV18; 10 nucleotides agree with TRBD1. This CDR3 comprises 15 residues. Germline CDR1 is KGHSH and CDR2 is LQKENI. Partial CDR3 DNA: TGTGCCAGCTCCCCCCGACAGGGGGCGGGGGAGACG. Translating gives CASSPRQGAGET. The entire CDR3 is CASSPRQGAGETQYF. The complete variable domain, with remaining parts taken from reference TRBV18 and TRBJ2-3, reads NAGVMQNPRHLVRRRGQEARLRCSPMKGHSHVYWYRQLPEEGLKFMVYLQKENIIDESGMPKERFSAEFPKEGPSILRIQQVVRGDSAAYFCASSPRQGAGETQYFGPGTRLTVL.

As for this clone: Coverage ceases 3 residues before the CDR3 finishes, and the germline J gene fills in the end. This rearrangement joins TRBV30 to TRBJ1-1; D not certain. Germline loops: CDR1 GTSNPN, CDR2 SVGIG (reference sequence). V was trimmed by 0 bases and J by 0 bases, leaving 8 bases between them. The CDR3 is 14 amino acids. The CDR3 loop is CAWSVLVLNTEAFF. The covered CDR3 bases are TGTGCCTGGAGTGTTTTAGTGTTGAACACTGAA.

With regard to this clone: The CDR3 end is not reached by the read, which stops 3 residues before it; the germline J gene fills it in. The chain has TRBV20-1 and TRBJ1-1; a weak D match, TRBD1 (6 bases). With 0 bases removed from V and 6 bases from J, the gap between germline ends came to 8 bases. Germline CDR1 reads DFQATT; CDR2 reads SNEGSKA (reference sequence). This CDR3 contains 12 residues. CDR3 residues: CSAREGGAEAFF. The sequenced CDR3 bases are TGCAGTGCTAGAGAAGGGGGGGCTGAA.